This T cell receptor beta chain is from a study of control samples from healthy donors and cancer patients. The CDR3 covers 14 residues. Trimming removed 0 bases at V and 0 bases at J, with 5 bases between. The germline V gene encodes CDR1 SGHRS and CDR2 YFSETQ. Some clones are missing from TCRdb's copy, which holds only in-frame ones; the method was immunoSEQ multiplex PCR. The sample has under 55,000 clones; roughly 90% are singletons. This clone was seen a handful of times. This sequence joins TRBV5-1 and TRBJ2-3, with D perhaps matching TRBD2 (5 bases). Sequenced sample: PBMCs. The sequence was obtained from a middle-aged woman with head and neck cancer. As DNA, the CDR3 is TGCGCCAGCAGCTTGGGGACTAGCACAGATACGCAGTATTTT. Translated: CASSLGTSTDTQYF.